This is a list of T cell receptor beta chains from one sample in a study of cytomegalovirus exposure and HLA in healthy donors. Sequencing was performed with immunoSEQ multiplex PCR; in TCRdb, only in-frame clones are kept and a portion is missing. The data hold around 190,000 clones, with roughly 80% observed a single time. Sample: PBMCs. The origin of the receptors is a woman aged 25-40 years in good health and CMV-seronegative. Each CDR3 is given with its conserved first and last residue. Fields, in order: V gene, D gene, clone size, J gene, CDR3 protein, CDR3 DNA. A D gene is named only where the DNA matches it firmly. Size is stated for part of the rows, as once, few or many counts, or as a class when the clone is expanded.

>TRBV18|TRBD2|.|TRBJ2-1
CASSPKAGGSYNEQFF
TGTGCCAGCTCACCAAAAGCGGGGGGCTCCTACAATGAGCAGTTCTTC
>TRBV7-9|TRBD2|.|TRBJ2-3
CASSLGLAETTDTQYF
TGTGCCAGCAGCTTAGGACTAGCGGAGACCACAGATACGCAGTATTTT
>TRBV4-1|.|.|TRBJ1-2
CASSQDLVQGYGYTF
TGCGCCAGCAGCCAAGATCTGGTTCAGGGCTATGGCTACACCTTC
>TRBV10-3|TRBD2|.|TRBJ2-3
CAISRGVSTDTQYF
TGTGCCATCAGCCGGGGGGTTAGCACAGATACGCAGTATTTT
>TRBV5-4|.|.|TRBJ1-6
CASSRAGSSYNSPLHF
TGTGCCAGCAGCCGAGCGGGATCCTCCTATAATTCACCCCTCCACTTT
>TRBV9|.|.|TRBJ1-5
CASSVDPGVSNQPQHF
TGTGCCAGCAGCGTAGACCCCGGGGTTAGCAATCAGCCCCAGCATTTT
>TRBV2|.|once|TRBJ2-5
CASSDGRERETQYF
TGTGCCAGCAGTGACGGGCGGGAACGAGAGACCCAGTACTTC
>TRBV5-6|TRBD2|once|TRBJ2-3
CASSLLGDYTDTQYF
TGTGCCAGCAGCTTACTCGGGGACTACACAGATACGCAGTATTTT
>TRBV27|TRBD1|.|TRBJ2-7
CASSLSGTGGEQYF
TGTGCCAGCAGTTTATCCGGGACAGGGGGCGAGCAGTACTTC
>TRBV11-2|TRBD2|.|TRBJ2-5
CASSQPGGAETQYF
TGTGCCAGCAGCCAACCGGGGGGGGCAGAGACCCAGTACTTC
>TRBV30|TRBD1|.|TRBJ2-7
CAWRTGATYEQYF
TGTGCCTGGAGGACAGGGGCAACCTACGAGCAGTACTTC
>TRBV5-4|TRBD2|.|TRBJ2-7
CASSLGLAENYEQYF
TGTGCCAGCAGCTTGGGACTAGCCGAGAACTACGAGCAGTACTTC
>TRBV7-9|TRBD1|.|TRBJ1-6
CASSYPTGEGSPLHF
TGTGCCAGCAGCTACCCGACAGGGGAAGGCTCACCCCTCCACTTT
>TRBV19|.|.|TRBJ1-3
CASTPPDSPSGNTIYF
TGTGCCAGTACCCCTCCGGACAGTCCCTCTGGAAACACCATATATTTT
>TRBV5-1|TRBD2|.|TRBJ2-3
CASSDPPGLVRF
TGCGCCAGCAGCGACCCCCCCGGACTAGTTCGTTTT
>TRBV11-2|.|few|TRBJ1-5
CASSLVGGVNSNQPQHF
TGTGCCAGCAGCTTAGTTGGGGGGGTGAATAGCAATCAGCCCCAGCATTTT
>TRBV6-6|TRBD1|.|TRBJ2-1
CASSDTGGSENEQFF
TGTGCCAGCTCGGACACAGGGGGAAGTGAGAATGAGCAGTTCTTC
>TRBV5-8|TRBD1|.|TRBJ1-4
CASSLGTGGNEKLFF
TGTGCCAGCAGCTTGGGGACAGGGGGCAATGAAAAACTGTTTTTT
>TRBV27|.|.|TRBJ1-6
CASSPSGRRYNSPLHF
TGTGCCAGCAGTCCGTCAGGCAGGCGCTATAATTCACCCCTCCACTTT
>TRBV5-1|TRBD2|.|TRBJ2-5
CASSQGLAGGQETQYF
TGCGCCAGCAGCCAGGGACTAGCGGGAGGCCAAGAGACCCAGTACTTC
>TRBV23-1|.|.|TRBJ1-1
CASSQSLRGWGTEAFF
TGCGCCAGCAGTCAATCGCTTAGGGGCTGGGGCACTGAAGCTTTCTTT
>TRBV18|TRBD1|few|TRBJ1-4
CASSPNRGQGNEKLFF
TGTGCCAGCTCACCTAATCGGGGACAGGGGAATGAAAAACTGTTTTTT
>TRBV6-5|.|.|TRBJ1-2
CASSYGGQANGYTF
TGTGCCAGCAGTTACGGAGGGCAGGCGAATGGCTACACCTTC
>TRBV9|.|.|TRBJ2-7
CASSVAFGLEQYF
TGTGCCAGCAGCGTAGCTTTTGGGCTAGAGCAGTACTTC
>TRBV5-1|TRBD1|once|TRBJ1-1
CASSAGQGAGTEAFF
TGCGCCAGCAGCGCGGGACAGGGGGCAGGGACTGAAGCTTTCTTT
>TRBV7-2|TRBD2|.|TRBJ2-3
CASSLAPVRLAGGTDTQYF
TGTGCCAGCAGCTTAGCCCCCGTTCGACTAGCGGGGGGCACAGATACGCAGTATTTT
>TRBV7-9|TRBD1|few|TRBJ1-4
CASSLTQGVKLFF
TGTGCCAGCAGCTTAACACAGGGGGTAAAACTGTTTTTT
>TRBV6-5|.|.|TRBJ1-1
CASSYDRPGGTEAFF
TGTGCCAGCAGTTACGACCGGCCCGGGGGCACTGAAGCTTTCTTT
>TRBV7-2|TRBD1|.|TRBJ1-1
CASSPRTRGLTEAFF
TGTGCCAGCAGCCCCAGGACAAGGGGGCTTACTGAAGCTTTCTTT
>TRBV2|.|.|TRBJ1-1
CASSGDRTTEAFF
TGTGCCAGCAGTGGTGACAGAACCACTGAAGCTTTCTTT
>TRBV4-1|TRBD1|.|TRBJ1-6
CASSLRTQGAQGSPLHF
TGCGCCAGCAGCCTACGGACACAGGGGGCGCAGGGTTCACCCCTCCACTTT
>TRBV30|.|.|TRBJ2-5
CAKEVRKGTQYF
TGTGCCAAGGAGGTTCGGAAAGGGACCCAGTACTTC
>TRBV28|.|.|TRBJ2-2
CASRQQTGRGLFF
TGTGCCAGCCGACAACAAACAGGCCGAGGGCTGTTTTTT
>TRBV7-9|TRBD2|few|TRBJ2-7
CASSLVGLAGEGSREQYF
TGTGCCAGCAGCTTGGTAGGACTAGCGGGAGAAGGCTCTCGCGAGCAGTACTTC
>TRBV19|TRBD2|once|TRBJ2-5
CASRVLAGGATGTQYF
TGTGCCAGTAGGGTACTAGCGGGAGGCGCTACGGGGACCCAGTACTTC
>TRBV28|TRBD1|.|TRBJ2-7
CASSLFGTGVYEQYF
TGTGCCAGCAGTTTATTTGGGACAGGGGTCTACGAGCAGTACTTC
>TRBV29-1|.|.|TRBJ2-7
CSVAFGQGYPHEQYF
TGCAGCGTTGCTTTTGGGCAGGGCTATCCCCACGAGCAGTACTTC
>TRBV10-1|TRBD1|.|TRBJ1-2
CASSPGQGTDGYTF
TGCGCCAGCAGCCCGGGACAGGGTACTGACGGCTACACCTTC
>TRBV10-3|.|.|TRBJ1-2
CAARTGSYGYTF
TGTGCCGCCCGAACAGGGTCCTATGGCTACACCTTC
>TRBV6-7|TRBD1|.|TRBJ1-5
CASSLETADRGHHQPQHF
TGTGCCAGCAGCCTTGAGACGGCGGACAGGGGGCACCATCAGCCCCAGCATTTT
>TRBV9|TRBD1|.|TRBJ1-2
CASSIRRTGNYGYTF
TGTGCCAGCAGCATCCGTAGGACAGGGAACTATGGCTACACCTTC
>TRBV7-8|TRBD2|once|TRBJ2-1
CASSLAPAGGNNEQFF
TGTGCCAGCAGCTTAGCCCCAGCGGGAGGGAACAATGAGCAGTTCTTC
>TRBV7-9|TRBD2|.|TRBJ2-1
CASSLKWTSGIHEQFF
TGTGCCAGCAGCTTAAAGTGGACTAGCGGGATCCATGAGCAGTTCTTC
>TRBV30|.|few|TRBJ1-6
CAWSVGYRRRDSPLHF
TGTGCCTGGAGTGTAGGATACCGGAGGCGGGATTCACCCCTCCACTTT
>TRBV6-6|TRBD2|.|TRBJ2-1
CASSPQRGGVLGEQFF
TGTGCCAGCAGCCCCCAACGCGGGGGGGTTTTGGGTGAGCAGTTCTTC
>TRBV5-6|.|few|TRBJ2-1
CASSLLLYHEQFF
TGTGCCAGCTCCCTCTTACTATACCATGAGCAGTTCTTC
>TRBV27|.|.|TRBJ2-5
CASSLLGETQYF
TGTGCCAGCAGTTTACTCGGAGAGACCCAGTACTTC
>TRBV19|TRBD1|.|TRBJ1-1
CASSIERQGSAFF
TGTGCCAGTAGTATAGAGAGACAGGGCTCAGCTTTCTTT